In this sample, the clone carrying this TCR beta chain turned up a few times. Antigen: not known. The data stem from a study of cytomegalovirus exposure and HLA in healthy donors. This CDR3 has 13 amino acids. The germline gives CDR1 SQVTM, CDR2 ANQGSEA. The V segment lost 6 bases and the J segment 4 bases; nucleotides outside the gene matches: 7. General study findings and limits: Researchers reported that a few CMV-associated chains were confirmed in vitro as CMV antigen-specific. What a later analysis reportedly showed was that an Asian-associated ancestry cluster had fewer N-insertions than the roughly 670-donor mean.

Vbeta (60) and Jbeta (13) primers were used in the PCR. Libraries were prepared by immunoSEQ multiplex PCR; TCRdb keeps only in-frame clonotypes and omits some of them. The sample has hundreds of thousands of clones, over 65% seen once. The chain uses TRBV29-1 and TRBJ2-7, with 9 bases fitting TRBD1. The sequenced material came from PBMCs. This receptor was identified in a man younger than 30 in good health and CMV-seronegative. CDR3 region: CSVLGQGLYEQYF. CDR3 sequence (DNA): TGCAGCGTCTTGGGACAGGGCTTATACGAGCAGTACTTC.